The clone carrying this T cell receptor beta chain has a handful of counts. Its antigen is not known. Reverse transcription of all isolated RNA meant that expressed TCRB transcripts were sequenced. TCRdb's copy holds only in-frame clones and misses some; the assay was immunoSEQ multiplex PCR. Of 810,000 or so clones detected, about 17% appear once; the ten largest clones hold 0.023%. These data belong to a study of beta chain features in type 1 diabetes. Findings of the study overall: All four CD4+ subsets of Type 1 diabetes patients contained TCRB CDR3s that were moderately but significantly shorter.

Trimming removed 1 base at V and 9 bases at J, with 8 bases between. This CDR3 is built from 12 residues. Per the germline V gene, CDR1 is SGHDT and CDR2 is YYEEEE. The chain employs TRBV5-6 and TRBJ2-1, with D unresolved. The TCR sequence derives from a woman between 18 and 30 years old in good health. Sample: naive CD4+ T cells from blood. The CDR3 spells CASSLWTAEQFF. The CDR3 DNA reads as TGTGCCAGCAGCTTGTGGACGGCTGAGCAGTTCTTC.